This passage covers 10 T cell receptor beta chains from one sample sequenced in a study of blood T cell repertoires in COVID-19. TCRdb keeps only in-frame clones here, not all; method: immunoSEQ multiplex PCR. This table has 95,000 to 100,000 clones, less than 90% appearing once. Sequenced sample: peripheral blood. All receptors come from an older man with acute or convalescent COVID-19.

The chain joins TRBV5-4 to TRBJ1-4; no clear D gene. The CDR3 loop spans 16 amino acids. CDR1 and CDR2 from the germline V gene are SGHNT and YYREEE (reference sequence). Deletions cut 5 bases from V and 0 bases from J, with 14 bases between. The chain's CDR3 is CASSPGPAATNEKLFF. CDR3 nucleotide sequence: TGTGCCAGCAGTCCAGGCCCCGCAGCAACTAATGAAAAACTGTTTTTT.

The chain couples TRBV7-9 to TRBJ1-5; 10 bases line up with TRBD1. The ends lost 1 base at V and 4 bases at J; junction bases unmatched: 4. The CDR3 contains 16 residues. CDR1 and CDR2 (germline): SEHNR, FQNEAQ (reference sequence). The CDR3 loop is CASSLVGQGGNQPQHF. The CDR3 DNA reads TGTGCCAGCAGCTTAGTCGGACAGGGGGGGAATCAGCCCCAGCATTTT.

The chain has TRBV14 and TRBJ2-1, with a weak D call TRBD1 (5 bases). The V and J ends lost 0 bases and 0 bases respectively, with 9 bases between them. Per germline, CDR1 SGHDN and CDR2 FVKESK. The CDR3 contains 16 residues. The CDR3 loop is CASSQDRTPSYNEQFF. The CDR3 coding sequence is TGTGCCAGCAGCCAAGATCGGACACCCTCCTACAATGAGCAGTTCTTC.

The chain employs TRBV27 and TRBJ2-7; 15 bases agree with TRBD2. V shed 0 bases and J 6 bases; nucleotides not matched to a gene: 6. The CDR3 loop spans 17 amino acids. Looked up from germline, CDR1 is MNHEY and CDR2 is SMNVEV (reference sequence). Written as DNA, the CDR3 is TGTGCCAGCAGTTTATCCCGATGGACTAGCGGGAGGGGCGAGCAGTACTTC. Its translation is CASSLSRWTSGRGEQYF.

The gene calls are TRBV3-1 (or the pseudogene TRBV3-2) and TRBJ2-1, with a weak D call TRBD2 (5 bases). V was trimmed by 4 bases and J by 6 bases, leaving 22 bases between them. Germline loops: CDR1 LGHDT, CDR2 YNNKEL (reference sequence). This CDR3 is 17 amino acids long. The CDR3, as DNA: TGTGCCAGCAGCCTACATTCGAGGCGGGTAACCCCCAATGAGCAGTTCTTC. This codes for CASSLHSRRVTPNEQFF.

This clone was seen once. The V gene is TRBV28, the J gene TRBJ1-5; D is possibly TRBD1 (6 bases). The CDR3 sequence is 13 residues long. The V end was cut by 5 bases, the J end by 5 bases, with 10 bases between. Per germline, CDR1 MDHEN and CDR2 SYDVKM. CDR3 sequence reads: CASSDTGYQPQHF. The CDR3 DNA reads TGTGCCAGCAGTGATACAGGGTATCAGCCCCAGCATTTT.

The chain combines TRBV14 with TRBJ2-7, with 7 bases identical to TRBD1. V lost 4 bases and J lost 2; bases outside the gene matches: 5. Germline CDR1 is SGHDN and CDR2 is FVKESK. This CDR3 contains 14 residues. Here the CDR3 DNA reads TGTGCCAGCAGCCTTCGACAGGGACCCTACGAGCAGTACTTC. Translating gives CASSLRQGPYEQYF.

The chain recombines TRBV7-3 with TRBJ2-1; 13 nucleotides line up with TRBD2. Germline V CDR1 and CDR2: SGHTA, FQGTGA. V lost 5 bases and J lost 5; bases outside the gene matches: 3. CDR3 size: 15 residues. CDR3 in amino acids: CASSKGLAGDNEQFF. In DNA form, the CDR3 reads TGTGCCAGCAGCAAAGGACTAGCGGGAGACAATGAGCAGTTCTTC.

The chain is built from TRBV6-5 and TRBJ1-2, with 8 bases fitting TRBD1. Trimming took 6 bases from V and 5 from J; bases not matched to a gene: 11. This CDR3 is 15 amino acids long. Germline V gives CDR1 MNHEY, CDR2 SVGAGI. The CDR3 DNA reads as TGTGCCAGCAGGGCGCAGACACAGGGGGTTTATGGCTACACCTTC. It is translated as CASRAQTQGVYGYTF.

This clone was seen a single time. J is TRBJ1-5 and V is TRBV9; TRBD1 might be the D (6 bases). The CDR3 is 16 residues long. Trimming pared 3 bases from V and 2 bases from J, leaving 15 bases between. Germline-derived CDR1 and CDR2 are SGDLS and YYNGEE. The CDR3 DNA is TGTGCCAGCAGCGCCGGGGCAGGGGCCGGCAATCAGCCCCAGCATTTT. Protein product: CASSAGAGAGNQPQHF.